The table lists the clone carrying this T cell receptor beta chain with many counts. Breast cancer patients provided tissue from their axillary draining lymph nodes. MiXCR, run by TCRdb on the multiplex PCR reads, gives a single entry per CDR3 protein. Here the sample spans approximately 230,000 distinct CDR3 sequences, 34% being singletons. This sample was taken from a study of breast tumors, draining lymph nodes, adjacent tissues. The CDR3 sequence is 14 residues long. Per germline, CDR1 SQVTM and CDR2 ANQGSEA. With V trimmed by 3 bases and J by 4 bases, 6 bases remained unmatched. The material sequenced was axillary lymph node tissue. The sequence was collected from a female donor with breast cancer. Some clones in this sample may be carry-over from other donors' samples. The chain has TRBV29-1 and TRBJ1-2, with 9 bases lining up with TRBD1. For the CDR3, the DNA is TGCAGCGTTGACTTGGCGGACAGGGGCTATGGCTACACCTTC. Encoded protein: CSVDLADRGYGYTF.